These T cell receptor beta chains were read from a single sample in a study of blood T cells in healthy people across ages. Each CDR3 protein is one row after TCRdb ran MiXCR on the 5' RACE reads. Of over 950,000 distinct CDR3 sequences listed, 45% to 60% are singletons. The specimen sequenced was blood. The receptors here all came from a woman aged 55 to 70 in good health. The CDR3 runs from the conserved cysteine through the conserved F or W. Each record gives: V gene, D gene, J gene, clone size, CDR3 DNA, CDR3 protein. The D gene is left open where the match is weak. The size field is filled for only some rows; it gives once, few, many or a size class.

V gene: TRBV4-1; D gene: .; J gene: TRBJ2-7; clone size: few; CDR3 DNA: TGCGCCAGCAGCCAAGTGGGAGACGAGCAGTACTTC; CDR3 protein: CASSQVGDEQYF
V gene: TRBV20-1; D gene: .; J gene: TRBJ1-4; clone size: .; CDR3 DNA: TGCAGTGCTAGTGGTCCTAACGGGGGAAAACTGTTTTTT; CDR3 protein: CSASGPNGGKLFF
V gene: TRBV28; D gene: .; J gene: TRBJ1-1; clone size: .; CDR3 DNA: TGTGCCAGCAGTCCGATCTACGGCGGCTCTGAAGCTTTCTTT; CDR3 protein: CASSPIYGGSEAFF
V gene: TRBV4-3; D gene: .; J gene: TRBJ2-7; clone size: .; CDR3 DNA: TGCGCCAGCAGCCAAGATCCTGGGGCTCGGGCGCAGTACTTC; CDR3 protein: CASSQDPGARAQYF
V gene: TRBV10-3; D gene: TRBD1; J gene: TRBJ2-5; clone size: few; CDR3 DNA: TGTGCCATCAGTGAGACGGGACAGCTACAAGAGACCCAGTACTTC; CDR3 protein: CAISETGQLQETQYF
V gene: TRBV5-6; D gene: .; J gene: TRBJ2-5; clone size: .; CDR3 DNA: TGTGCCAGCAGCTTCGGCCGAGGATGGGAGAACCAAGAGACCCAGTACTTC; CDR3 protein: CASSFGRGWENQETQYF
V gene: TRBV4-3; D gene: TRBD2; J gene: TRBJ2-7; clone size: .; CDR3 DNA: TGCGCCAGCAGCCAAGGGGCTAGCGGGAGGGCCCACGAGCAGTACTTC; CDR3 protein: CASSQGASGRAHEQYF
V gene: TRBV12-3/TRBV12-4; D gene: .; J gene: TRBJ2-1; clone size: .; CDR3 DNA: TGTGCCAGCAGCTTAGCCGGCGGGACTCTACATGAGCAGTTCTTC; CDR3 protein: CASSLAGGTLHEQFF
V gene: TRBV27; D gene: .; J gene: TRBJ1-2; clone size: .; CDR3 DNA: TGTGCCAGCAGTTCCGTCCCCATTGACTATGGCCACACCTTC; CDR3 protein: CASSSVPIDYGHTF
V gene: TRBV12-3/TRBV12-4; D gene: TRBD2; J gene: TRBJ2-3; clone size: .; CDR3 DNA: TGTGCCAGCAGGGAGCGGCTAGCGGGAGCGGTAAACACAGATACGCAGTATTTT; CDR3 protein: CASRERLAGAVNTDTQYF
V gene: TRBV7-2; D gene: TRBD1; J gene: TRBJ2-3; clone size: few; CDR3 DNA: TGTGCCAGCAGCCCTCGTGAATCAGGGGGCGGTAGCACAGATACGCAGTATTTT; CDR3 protein: CASSPRESGGGSTDTQYF
V gene: TRBV15; D gene: TRBD1; J gene: TRBJ2-2; clone size: few; CDR3 DNA: TGTGCCAGTAACCGGGACAGGGGACCTTACGGCACCGGGGAGCTGTTTTTT; CDR3 protein: CASNRDRGPYGTGELFF
V gene: TRBV7-2; D gene: .; J gene: TRBJ2-1; clone size: .; CDR3 DNA: TGTGCCAGCAGCCGGGGACCAAACGGAGCTGAGCAGTTCTTC; CDR3 protein: CASSRGPNGAEQFF
V gene: TRBV28; D gene: .; J gene: TRBJ2-1; clone size: .; CDR3 DNA: TGTGCCAGCAGTCCGCGGATGGCGGACAACTCCTACAATGAGCAGTTCTTC; CDR3 protein: CASSPRMADNSYNEQFF
V gene: TRBV27; D gene: .; J gene: TRBJ2-4; clone size: .; CDR3 DNA: TGTGCCAGCAGTGTATCAACGGGGGACATTCAGTACTTC; CDR3 protein: CASSVSTGDIQYF
V gene: TRBV27; D gene: .; J gene: TRBJ2-1; clone size: .; CDR3 DNA: TGTGCCAGCAGTGCGGGACCGGCCTACAATGAGCAGTTCTTC; CDR3 protein: CASSAGPAYNEQFF
V gene: TRBV4-1; D gene: TRBD2; J gene: TRBJ2-1; clone size: .; CDR3 DNA: TGCGCCAGCAGCCAAGATCTGCTAGCGGAGGTGAAAAATGAGCAGTTCTTC; CDR3 protein: CASSQDLLAEVKNEQFF
V gene: TRBV28; D gene: .; J gene: TRBJ2-7; clone size: few; CDR3 DNA: TGTGCCAGCAGGTTTGGTTACGAGCAGTACTTC; CDR3 protein: CASRFGYEQYF
V gene: TRBV3-1; D gene: TRBD1; J gene: TRBJ2-7; clone size: many; CDR3 DNA: TGTGCCAGCAGCCCGAGGACAGGCGATATCTACGAGCAGTACTTC; CDR3 protein: CASSPRTGDIYEQYF
V gene: TRBV20-1; D gene: TRBD1; J gene: TRBJ1-2; clone size: .; CDR3 DNA: TGCAGTGCAAGAAAGACAGGGGGGAACTATGGCTACACCTTC; CDR3 protein: CSARKTGGNYGYTF
V gene: TRBV6-2/TRBV6-3; D gene: .; J gene: TRBJ1-6; clone size: .; CDR3 DNA: TGTGCCAGCAGTGGGACGGTTTCACCCCTCCACTTT; CDR3 protein: CASSGTVSPLHF
V gene: TRBV7-9; D gene: .; J gene: TRBJ2-1; clone size: .; CDR3 DNA: TGTGCCAGTATTCTTGGGACGGTTACCTACAATGAGCAGTTCTTC; CDR3 protein: CASILGTVTYNEQFF
V gene: TRBV28; D gene: .; J gene: TRBJ2-3; clone size: once; CDR3 DNA: TGTGCCAGCAGTATCCTCGCGGGCGTTGGGGACACAGATACGCAGTATTTT; CDR3 protein: CASSILAGVGDTDTQYF
V gene: TRBV18; D gene: TRBD2; J gene: TRBJ2-2; clone size: few; CDR3 DNA: TGTGCCAGCTCACCACAACAAGCGGGAGGAACCGGGGAGCTGTTTTTT; CDR3 protein: CASSPQQAGGTGELFF
V gene: TRBV6-1; D gene: .; J gene: TRBJ2-7; clone size: .; CDR3 DNA: TGTGCCAGCAGCGAACATAGGACCTACGAGCAGTACTTC; CDR3 protein: CASSEHRTYEQYF
V gene: TRBV28; D gene: .; J gene: TRBJ2-6; clone size: .; CDR3 DNA: TGTGCCAGCCACAGGTCTGGGGCCAACGTCCTGACTTTC; CDR3 protein: CASHRSGANVLTF
V gene: TRBV3-1; D gene: .; J gene: TRBJ2-7; clone size: .; CDR3 DNA: TGTGCCAGCAGTCCTAGGACGGATACCTACGAGCAGTACTTC; CDR3 protein: CASSPRTDTYEQYF
V gene: TRBV4-3; D gene: .; J gene: TRBJ2-4; clone size: few; CDR3 DNA: TGCGCCAGCAGCCAAGACCCGACAGGGACTACCTTAGCCAAAAACATTCAGTACTTC; CDR3 protein: CASSQDPTGTTLAKNIQYF